This passage covers 25 T cell receptor beta chains from one sample sequenced in a study of OX40 agonist ivuxolimab in advanced cancers. Sequenced by immunoSEQ multiplex PCR; TCRdb stores in-frame clones only, minus some. The data hold about 91,000 clones, with under 90% observed a single time. The sequences come from CD4+ or CD8+ T cells sorted from blood, collected in a trial of the OX40 agonist ivuxolimab. All receptors come from an adult with an advanced solid tumor such as melanoma, head and neck, liver or kidney cancer.

V usage is TRBV5-4 and J usage is TRBJ1-4; D unclear. The CDR3 runs 14 residues. Per germline, CDR1 SGHNT and CDR2 YYREEE (reference sequence). The V end was cut by 2 bases, the J end by 5 bases, with 10 bases between. The CDR3: CASSFGGANEKLFF. The DNA for the CDR3 is TGTGCCAGCAGCTTTGGCGGCGCCAATGAAAAACTGTTTTTT.

A few counts support this clone. This sequence joins TRBV6-1 and TRBJ1-6; D not resolved. The CDR3 has 15 amino acids. V was pared by 1 base and J by 10 bases, with 14 bases between. Germline CDR1 and CDR2: MNHNS and SASEGT. The CDR3 sequence: CASSEGPTMGSPLHF. The CDR3 DNA follows: TGTGCCAGCAGTGAAGGGCCGACCATGGGGTCACCCCTCCACTTT.

The genes are TRBV2 and TRBJ2-7; D is tentatively TRBD1 or TRBD2 (6 bases each). The V gene lost 10 bases and the J gene lost 3 bases, with 13 bases spanning the gap. Germline values: CDR1 SNHLY, CDR2 FYNNEI. This CDR3 contains 12 residues. The CDR3 reads CAIRGANYEQYV. DNA for the CDR3: TGTGCCATAAGGGGGGCCAACTACGAGCAGTACGTC.

This clone was seen just once. The rearrangement joins TRBV28 to TRBJ1-6; D is undetermined. This CDR3 has 15 residues. Trimming pared 3 bases from V and 5 bases from J, leaving 11 bases between. CDR1 MDHEN and CDR2 SYDVKM come from the germline V gene. The DNA of the CDR3 is TGTGCCAGCAGTTTCTTTAGGGCAGATAATTCACCCCTCCACTTT. The encoded protein is CASSFFRADNSPLHF.

The V and J genes are TRBV6-1 and TRBJ2-4; TRBD1 aligns across 7 bases. CDR3 length: 18 residues. The germline V gene has CDR1 MNHNS and CDR2 SASEGT. With V trimmed by 0 bases and J by 0 bases, 8 bases remained unmatched. The CDR3 spells CASSEAATGDLAKNIQYF. CDR3 nucleotides: TGTGCCAGCAGTGAAGCCGCCACAGGGGATCTAGCCAAAAACATTCAGTACTTC.

This clone was detected a few times. Within the sample, other DNA sequences also encode this same CDR3. The rearrangement links TRBV4-3 to TRBJ2-5; the D gene could be TRBD1 or TRBD2 (5 bases each). Trimming removed 0 bases from V and 4 bases from J, with 9 bases in between. This CDR3 has 14 residues. Germline V gives CDR1 LGHNA, CDR2 YSLEER. The CDR3 DNA follows: TGCGCCAGCAGCCAAGATAGGGGACCAGAGACCCAGTACTTC. Translated, it gives CASSQDRGPETQYF.

The chain combines TRBV7-2 with TRBJ2-5, with D perhaps being TRBD1 or TRBD2 (5 bases each). Germline-derived CDR1 and CDR2 are SGHTA and FQGNSA. The CDR3 contains 14 residues. Between the trimmed V and J ends, which lost 5 bases and 4 bases, there was a span of 14 bases. In DNA form, the CDR3 reads TGTGCCAGCAGCCCGGGACGGGTCGGAGAGACCCAGTACTTC. It is translated as CASSPGRVGETQYF.

The chain is built from TRBV19 and TRBJ1-2; TRBD1 matches at 9 bases. Germline CDR1 reads LNHDA; CDR2 reads SQIVND (reference sequence). CDR3 length equals 14 residues. V dropped 7 bases and J dropped 4; count of bases not matched to a gene: 7. CDR3 nucleotides: TGTGCCAGTAAGGCCACGGACAGGGGCTATGGCTACACCTTC. Translated: CASKATDRGYGYTF. The variable domain in full, completed from reference TRBV19 and TRBJ1-2, reads DGGITQSPKYLFRKEGQNVTLSCEQNLNHDAMYWYRQDPGQGLRLIYYSQIVNDFQKGDIAEGYSVSREKKESFPLTVTSAQKNPTAFYLCASKATDRGYGYTFGSGTRLTVV.

The chain combines TRBV19 with TRBJ2-5; D is unresolved. V lost 4 bases, J lost 5 bases, and 17 bases lay in between. Germline-derived CDR1 and CDR2 are LNHDA and SQIVND (reference sequence). The CDR3 extends over 15 amino acids. The DNA for the CDR3 is TGTGCCAGTAGTAGGAGACCTGCCCCAACGGAGACCCAGTACTTC. It specifies CASSRRPAPTETQYF.

The chain is built from TRBV28 and TRBJ1-1; D might be TRBD1 (5 bases). The CDR3 loop spans 15 amino acids. Germline lookup yields CDR1 MDHEN and CDR2 SYDVKM. V gave up 2 bases and J gave up 1 base, with 11 bases separating them. The CDR3: CASSLGPRENTEAFF. The CDR3 DNA is TGTGCCAGCAGTTTAGGCCCCAGGGAGAACACTGAAGCTTTCTTT.

The chain's CDR3 is CASSSGAGAHNEQFF. The CDR3 DNA sequence: TGTGCCAGCAGCTCCGGGGCAGGGGCCCACAATGAGCAGTTCTTC. The chain recombines TRBV11-3 with TRBJ2-1; D is possibly TRBD1 (6 bases). The ends were cut back, 4 bases at V and 5 bases at J, with 15 bases in the middle. CDR3 length: 15 amino acids. From germline, CDR1 is SGHNT and CDR2 YENEEA.

DNA of the CDR3: TGTGCCAGCAGCCGTCAAGGACCCACTGAAGCTTTCTTT. This codes for CASSRQGPTEAFF. The V call is TRBV6-6, the J call TRBJ1-1, with D uncertain. In germline, CDR1 is MNHNY, CDR2 SVGAGI (reference sequence). The CDR3 runs 13 residues. V dropped 6 bases and J dropped 4 bases, with 12 bases sitting between them.

In regard to this clone: Lacking the conserved final phenylalanine or tryptophan, this CDR3 likely reflects a read error. Because the CDR3's place on the DNA is in doubt, the DNA is left out and the CDR3 is given as listed by TCRdb. This chain joins TRBV6-6 and TRBJ1-3; the table's D call TRBD1 went unverified against the DNA. The CDR3 comprises 9 residues, both ends counted. Looked up from germline, CDR1 is MNHNY and CDR2 is SVGAGI (reference sequence). The CDR3 sequence is CASSRDSQS.

V is TRBV7-8 and J is TRBJ2-5, with D unresolved. The V gene lost 5 bases and the J gene lost 4 bases, with 11 bases spanning the gap. CDR1 SGHVS and CDR2 FQNEAQ come from the germline V gene. The CDR3 has 13 amino acids. This CDR3 reads CASSDRSAETQYF. CDR3 coding DNA: TGTGCCAGCAGCGACCGGAGCGCAGAGACCCAGTACTTC. Drawing the rest from reference TRBV7-8 and TRBJ2-5, the complete variable domain is GAGVSQSPRYKVAKRGQDVALRCDPISGHVSLFWYQQALGQGPEFLTYFQNEAQLDKSGLPSDRFFAERPEGSVSTLKIQRTQQEDSAVYLCASSDRSAETQYFGPGTRLLVL.

The chain joins TRBV5-8 to TRBJ2-4, with D possibly called TRBD1 or TRBD2 (6 bases each). The CDR3 length is 15 residues. V was trimmed by 2 bases and J by 0 bases, leaving 9 bases between them. Germline loops: CDR1 SGHTS, CDR2 YDEGEE. For the CDR3, the DNA is TGTGCCAGCAGCTTCCGGGGGCTAGCCAAAAACATTCAGTACTTC. It yields the protein CASSFRGLAKNIQYF.

The J gene is TRBJ1-3, the V gene TRBV29-1; D may be TRBD1 (6 bases). V was trimmed by 6 bases and J by 0 bases, leaving 15 bases between them. The CDR3 length is 15 residues. From germline, CDR1 is SQVTM and CDR2 ANQGSEA. The CDR3 reads CSVRDTSFSGNTIYF. The CDR3 DNA follows: TGCAGCGTCCGGGACACATCCTTCTCTGGAAACACCATATATTTT. The whole variable domain, remainder taken from reference TRBV29-1 and TRBJ1-3, is SAVISQKPSRDICQRGTSLTIQCQVDSQVTMMFWYRQQPGQSLTLIATANQGSEATYESGFVIDKFPISRPNLTFSTLTVSNMSPEDSSIYLCSVRDTSFSGNTIYFGEGSWLTVV.

This chain links TRBV28 with TRBJ1-2; tentative D call: TRBD1 (6 bases). The V end was cut by 2 bases, the J end by 7 bases, with 14 bases between. CDR3 length equals 14 residues. Germline lookup yields CDR1 MDHEN and CDR2 SYDVKM. DNA for the CDR3: TGTGCCAGCAGTTTAGGGACCTCACAGGGTGGCTACACCTTC. Protein sequence: CASSLGTSQGGYTF.

The V call is TRBV5-1, the J call TRBJ1-2; tentative D call: TRBD1 (5 bases). Deletions cut 4 bases from V and 6 bases from J, with 16 bases between. This CDR3 is 14 amino acids long. Germline CDR1 and CDR2: SGHRS and YFSETQ. CDR3 sequence: CASSINRQNDGYTF. As DNA, the CDR3 is TGCGCCAGCAGCATAAACCGACAGAATGATGGCTACACCTTC.

The chain couples TRBV6-5 to TRBJ2-5, with D tentatively TRBD1 (5 bases). Trimming removed 5 bases at V and 4 bases at J, with 8 bases between. Germline V gives CDR1 MNHEY, CDR2 SVGAGI. The CDR3 covers 12 residues. The CDR3: CASSPDRETQYF. In DNA, the CDR3 is TGTGCCAGCAGTCCCGACAGAGAGACCCAGTACTTC.

V gene TRBV5-4 combines with J gene TRBJ1-1, with D maybe TRBD1 (5 bases). Germline V gene lookup returns CDR1 SGHNT and CDR2 YYREEE (reference sequence). The CDR3 is made up of 16 amino acids. The germline V and J ends were trimmed by 4 bases and 1 base, with 17 bases remaining between them. CDR3 sequence reads: CASSPGGGAGNTEAFF. DNA for the CDR3: TGTGCCAGCAGCCCTGGAGGCGGGGCGGGGAACACTGAAGCTTTCTTT.

This clone was picked up a small number of times. V and J are TRBV19 and TRBJ1-5; D remains unclear. Per the germline V gene, CDR1 is LNHDA and CDR2 is SQIVND (reference sequence). The CDR3 is 13 amino acids. V lost 11 bases and J 2 bases, leaving 13 bases between the germline ends. The CDR3 spells CAAGVAGNQPQHF. CDR3 nucleotide sequence: TGTGCCGCTGGGGTCGCGGGCAATCAGCCCCAGCATTTT.

The gene calls are TRBV7-2 and TRBJ1-5; possibly TRBD1 for D (5 bases). The CDR3 contains 15 residues. Germline V gene data show CDR1 as SGHTA and CDR2 as FQGNSA. V gave up 5 bases and J gave up 7 bases, with 18 bases separating them. The CDR3 protein is CASSLTGLVNQPQHF. In DNA, the CDR3 is TGTGCCAGCAGCCTTACGGGACTCGTAAACCAGCCCCAGCATTTT.

The chain has TRBV11-2 and TRBJ1-2; D is perhaps TRBD1 (5 bases). In germline, CDR1 is SGHAT, CDR2 FQNNGV. V dropped 7 bases and J dropped 7 bases, with 13 bases sitting between them. The CDR3 has 12 amino acids. CDR3 nucleotide sequence: TGTGCCAGCACCCGGTCCGGGGCTGGCTACACCTTC. The encoded protein is CASTRSGAGYTF.

The gene calls are TRBV5-5 and TRBJ1-1; D remains ambiguous. Germline lookup yields CDR1 SGHKS and CDR2 YYEKEE (reference sequence). Trimming left V 4 bases short and J 1 base short, with 8 bases between. The CDR3 covers 13 residues. CDR3 region: CASSGQANTEAFF. The DNA of the CDR3 is TGTGCCAGCAGCGGTCAGGCGAACACTGAAGCTTTCTTT.

The gene calls are TRBV18 and TRBJ2-5; D is tentatively TRBD1 or TRBD2 (5 bases each). Germline CDR1 reads KGHSH; CDR2 reads LQKENI. The CDR3 sequence is 15 residues long. The V end lost 6 bases, the J end lost 4 bases, and 18 bases lay between the germline ends. This chain's CDR3 is CASSPTGTVPETQYF. CDR3 sequence (DNA): TGTGCCAGCTCTCCTACCGGGACGGTACCAGAGACCCAGTACTTC.